The TCR beta chain described here comes from a study of shared clonotypes between healthy human individuals. As for the study in general: Three CD4 naive, three CD4 memory, two CD8 naive and one CD8 memory plate were used per donor.

From CD4+ cells came CD45RA+ naive and CD45RA-negative memory subsets. General study points: Across subsets, estimated richness was generally greater for naive than for memory populations. Non-shared clonotypes displayed generation probabilities falling below those of clonotypes present in all four donors.

Assay used: immunoSEQ multiplex PCR; TCRdb lists only in-frame clones, some missing. The table includes 2 million to 2.5 million clones, roughly 93% detected once. As to this clone: Its target is not known.

Sequenced material: naive CD4+ T cells from PBMCs. The subset: CD45RA+ positively selected. This receptor was identified in a man younger than 35 in good health. Some clones in this sample may be carry-over from other donors' samples.

The CDR3 protein is CASSIPGGTETQYF. CDR3 DNA: TGTGCCAGTAGTATCCCAGGGGGCACAGAGACCCAGTACTTC. The chain has TRBV19 and TRBJ2-5, with 8 bases aligning to TRBD1. Germline CDR1 and CDR2: LNHDA and SQIVND (reference sequence). The CDR3 extends over 14 amino acids. V lost 3 bases, J lost 4 bases, and 4 bases stayed unmatched.